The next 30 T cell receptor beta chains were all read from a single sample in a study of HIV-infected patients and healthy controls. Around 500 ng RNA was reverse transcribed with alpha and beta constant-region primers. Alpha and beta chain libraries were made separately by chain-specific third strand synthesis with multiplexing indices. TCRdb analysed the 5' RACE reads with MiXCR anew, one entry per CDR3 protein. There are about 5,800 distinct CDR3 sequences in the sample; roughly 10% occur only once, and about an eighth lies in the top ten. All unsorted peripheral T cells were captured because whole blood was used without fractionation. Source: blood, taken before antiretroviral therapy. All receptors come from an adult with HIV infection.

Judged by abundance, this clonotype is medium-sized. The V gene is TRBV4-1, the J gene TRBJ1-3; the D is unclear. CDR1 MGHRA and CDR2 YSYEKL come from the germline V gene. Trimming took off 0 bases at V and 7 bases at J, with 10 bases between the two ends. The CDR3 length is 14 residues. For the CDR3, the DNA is TGCGCCAGCAGCCAAGAATTAATGGAGAACACCATATATTTT. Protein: CASSQELMENTIYF.

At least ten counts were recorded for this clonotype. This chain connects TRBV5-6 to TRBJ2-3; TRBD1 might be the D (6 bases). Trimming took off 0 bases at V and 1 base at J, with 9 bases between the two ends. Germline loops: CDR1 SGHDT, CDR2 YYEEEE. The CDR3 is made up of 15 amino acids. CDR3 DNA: TGTGCCAGCAGCTTGGGACAGGTGCGCACAGATACGCAGTATTTT. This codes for CASSLGQVRTDTQYF.

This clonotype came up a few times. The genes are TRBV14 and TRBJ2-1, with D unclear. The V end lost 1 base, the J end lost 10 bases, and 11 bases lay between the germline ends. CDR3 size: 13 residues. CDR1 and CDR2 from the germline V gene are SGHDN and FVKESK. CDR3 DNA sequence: TGTGCCAGCAGCCAAGCTGTTCCCCTAGAGCAGTTCTTC. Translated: CASSQAVPLEQFF.

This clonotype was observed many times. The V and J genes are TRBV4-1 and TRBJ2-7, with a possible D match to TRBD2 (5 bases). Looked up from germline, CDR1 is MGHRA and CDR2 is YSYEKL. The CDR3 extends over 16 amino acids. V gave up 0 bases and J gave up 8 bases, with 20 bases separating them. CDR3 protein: CASSQDGSGRSMKQYF. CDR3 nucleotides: TGCGCCAGCAGCCAAGATGGTTCGGGGAGAAGCATGAAGCAGTACTTC.

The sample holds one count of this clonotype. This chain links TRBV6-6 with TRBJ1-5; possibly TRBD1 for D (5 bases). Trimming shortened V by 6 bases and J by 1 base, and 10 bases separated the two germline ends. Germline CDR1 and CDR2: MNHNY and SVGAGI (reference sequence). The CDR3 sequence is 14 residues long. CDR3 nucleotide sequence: TGTGCCAGCAGCGGGGGGTACAGCAATCAGCCCCAGCATTTT. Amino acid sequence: CASSGGYSNQPQHF.

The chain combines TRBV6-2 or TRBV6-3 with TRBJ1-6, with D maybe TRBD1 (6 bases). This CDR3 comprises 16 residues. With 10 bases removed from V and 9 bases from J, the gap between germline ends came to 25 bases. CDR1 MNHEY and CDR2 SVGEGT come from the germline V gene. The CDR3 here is CANAKSGAVIGSPLHF. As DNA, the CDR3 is TGTGCCAACGCGAAGTCAGGGGCCGTAATAGGTTCACCCCTCCACTTT.

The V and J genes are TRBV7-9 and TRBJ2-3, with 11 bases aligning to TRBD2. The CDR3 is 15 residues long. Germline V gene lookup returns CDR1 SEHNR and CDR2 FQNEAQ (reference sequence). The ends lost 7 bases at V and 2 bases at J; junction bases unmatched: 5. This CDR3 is CASTQLAGVTDTQYF. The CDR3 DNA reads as TGTGCCAGCACCCAACTAGCGGGGGTCACAGATACGCAGTATTTT.

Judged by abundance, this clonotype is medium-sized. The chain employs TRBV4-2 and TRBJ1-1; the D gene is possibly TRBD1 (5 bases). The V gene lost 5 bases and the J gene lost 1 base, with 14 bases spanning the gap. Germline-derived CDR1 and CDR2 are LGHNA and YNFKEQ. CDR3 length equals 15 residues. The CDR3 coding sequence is TGTGCCAGCAGCTCCGGTGGGGCAGAGAACACTGAAGCTTTCTTT. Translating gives CASSSGGAENTEAFF.

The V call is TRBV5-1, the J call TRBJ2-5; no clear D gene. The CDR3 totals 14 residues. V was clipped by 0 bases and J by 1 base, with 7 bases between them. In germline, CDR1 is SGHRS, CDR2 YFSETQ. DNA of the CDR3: TGCGCCAGCAGCTTGGCTGTCCTCCAAGAGACCCAGTACTTC. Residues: CASSLAVLQETQYF. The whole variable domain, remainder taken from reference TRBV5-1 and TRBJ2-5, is KAGVTQTPRYLIKTRGQQVTLSCSPISGHRSVSWYQQTPGQGLQFLFEYFSETQRNKGNFPGRFSGRQFSNSRSEMNVSTLELGDSALYLCASSLAVLQETQYFGPGTRLLVL.

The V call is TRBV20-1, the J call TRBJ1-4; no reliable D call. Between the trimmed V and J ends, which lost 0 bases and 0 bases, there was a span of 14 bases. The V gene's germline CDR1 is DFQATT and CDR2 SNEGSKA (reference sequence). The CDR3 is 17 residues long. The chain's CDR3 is CSARDRGRLTTNEKLFF. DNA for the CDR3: TGCAGTGCTAGAGATCGTGGCAGGTTAACAACTAATGAAAAACTGTTTTTT.

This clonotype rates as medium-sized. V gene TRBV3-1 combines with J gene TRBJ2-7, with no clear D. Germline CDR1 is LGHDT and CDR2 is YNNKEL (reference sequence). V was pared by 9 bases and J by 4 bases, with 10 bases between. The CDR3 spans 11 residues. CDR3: CASSLRYEQYF. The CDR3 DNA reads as TGTGCCAGTTCCCTAAGGTACGAGCAGTACTTC.

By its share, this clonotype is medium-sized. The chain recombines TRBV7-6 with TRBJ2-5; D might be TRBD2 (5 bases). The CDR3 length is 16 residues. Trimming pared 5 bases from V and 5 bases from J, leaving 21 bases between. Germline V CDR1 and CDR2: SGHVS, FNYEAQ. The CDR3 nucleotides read TGTGCCAGCAGCCCCCGGAGACTAACCGAGGGCGAGACCCAGTACTTC. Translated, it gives CASSPRRLTEGETQYF.

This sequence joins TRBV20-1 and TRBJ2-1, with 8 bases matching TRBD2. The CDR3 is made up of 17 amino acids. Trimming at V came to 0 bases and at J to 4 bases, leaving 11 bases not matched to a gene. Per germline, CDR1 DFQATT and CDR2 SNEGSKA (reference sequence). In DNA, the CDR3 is TGCAGTGCTAGAGATCCCGAAGGGACTAGAGGGTACAATGAGCAGTTCTTC. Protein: CSARDPEGTRGYNEQFF.

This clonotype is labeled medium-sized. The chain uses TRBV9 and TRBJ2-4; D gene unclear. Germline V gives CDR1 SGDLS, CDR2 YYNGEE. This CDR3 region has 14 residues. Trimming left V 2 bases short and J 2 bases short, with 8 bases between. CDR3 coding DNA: TGTGCCAGCAGCGTTGGTTTAACCAAAAACATTCAGTACTTC. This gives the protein CASSVGLTKNIQYF.

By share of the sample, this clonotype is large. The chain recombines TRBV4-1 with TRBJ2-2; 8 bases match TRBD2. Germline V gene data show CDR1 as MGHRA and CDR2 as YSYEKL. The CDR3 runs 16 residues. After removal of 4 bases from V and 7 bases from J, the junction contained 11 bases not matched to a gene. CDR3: CASSPVPGLGVGELFF. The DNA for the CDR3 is TGCGCCAGCAGCCCTGTCCCGGGACTAGGTGTCGGGGAGCTGTTTTTT.

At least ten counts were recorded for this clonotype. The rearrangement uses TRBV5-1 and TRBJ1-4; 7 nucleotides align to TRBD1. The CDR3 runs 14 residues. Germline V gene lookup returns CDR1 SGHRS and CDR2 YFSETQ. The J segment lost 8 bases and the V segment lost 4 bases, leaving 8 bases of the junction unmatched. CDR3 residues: CASSPGTESEKLFF. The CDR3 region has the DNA TGCGCCAGCAGCCCCGGGACAGAATCGGAAAAACTGTTTTTT.

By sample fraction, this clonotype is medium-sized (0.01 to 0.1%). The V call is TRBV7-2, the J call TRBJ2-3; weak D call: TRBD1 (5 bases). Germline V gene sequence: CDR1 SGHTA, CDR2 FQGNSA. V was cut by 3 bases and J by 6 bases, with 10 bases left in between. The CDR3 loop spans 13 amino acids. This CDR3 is CASSLGHADTQYF. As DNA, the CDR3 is TGTGCCAGCAGCTTGGGGCACGCGGATACGCAGTATTTT.

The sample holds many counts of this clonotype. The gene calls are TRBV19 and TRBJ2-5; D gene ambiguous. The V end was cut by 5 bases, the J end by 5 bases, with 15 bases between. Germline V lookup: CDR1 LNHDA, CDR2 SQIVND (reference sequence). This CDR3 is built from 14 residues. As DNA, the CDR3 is TGTGCCAGTAGTCGTACAGCCGCCCGGGAGACCCAGTACTTC. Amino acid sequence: CASSRTAARETQYF.

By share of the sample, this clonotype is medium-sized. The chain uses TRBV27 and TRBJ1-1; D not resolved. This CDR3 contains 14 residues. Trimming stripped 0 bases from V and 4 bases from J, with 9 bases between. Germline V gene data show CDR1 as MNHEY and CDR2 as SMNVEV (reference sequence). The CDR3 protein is CASSLSGGGTEAFF. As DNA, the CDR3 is TGTGCCAGCAGTTTATCGGGTGGTGGCACTGAAGCTTTCTTT.

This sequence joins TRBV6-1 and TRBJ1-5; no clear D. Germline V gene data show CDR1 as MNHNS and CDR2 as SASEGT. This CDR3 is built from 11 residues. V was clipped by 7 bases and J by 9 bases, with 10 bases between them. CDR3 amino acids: CASTESPPQHF. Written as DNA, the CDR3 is TGTGCCAGCACCGAAAGTCCGCCCCAGCATTTT.

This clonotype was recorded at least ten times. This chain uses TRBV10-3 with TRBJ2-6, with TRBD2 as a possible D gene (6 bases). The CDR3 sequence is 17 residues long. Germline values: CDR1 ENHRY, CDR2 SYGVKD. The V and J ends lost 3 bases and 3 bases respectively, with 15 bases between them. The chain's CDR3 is CAISESEGGVGANVLTF. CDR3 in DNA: TGTGCCATCAGTGAATCCGAGGGAGGTGTTGGGGCCAACGTCCTGACTTTC.

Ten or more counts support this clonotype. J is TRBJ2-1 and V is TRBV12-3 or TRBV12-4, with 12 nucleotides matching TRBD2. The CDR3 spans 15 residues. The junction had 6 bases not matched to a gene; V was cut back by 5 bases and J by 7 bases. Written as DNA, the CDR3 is TGTGCCAGCAGTCCACTAGCGGGGGGCGGTAATGAGCAGTTCTTC. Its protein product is CASSPLAGGGNEQFF.

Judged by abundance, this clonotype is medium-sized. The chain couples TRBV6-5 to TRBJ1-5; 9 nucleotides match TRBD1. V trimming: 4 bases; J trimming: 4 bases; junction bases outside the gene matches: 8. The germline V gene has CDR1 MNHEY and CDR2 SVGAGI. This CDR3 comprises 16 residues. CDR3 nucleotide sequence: TGTGCCAGCAGTTTGACCGGGACAGGGATGAATCAGCCCCAGCATTTT. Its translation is CASSLTGTGMNQPQHF.

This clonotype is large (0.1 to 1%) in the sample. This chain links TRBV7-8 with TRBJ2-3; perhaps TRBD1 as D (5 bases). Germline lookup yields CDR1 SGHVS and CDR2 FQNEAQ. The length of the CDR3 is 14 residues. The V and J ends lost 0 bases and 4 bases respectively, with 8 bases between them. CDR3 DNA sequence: TGTGCCAGCAGCTTAGCCGGACACGCAGATACGCAGTATTTT. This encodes CASSLAGHADTQYF.

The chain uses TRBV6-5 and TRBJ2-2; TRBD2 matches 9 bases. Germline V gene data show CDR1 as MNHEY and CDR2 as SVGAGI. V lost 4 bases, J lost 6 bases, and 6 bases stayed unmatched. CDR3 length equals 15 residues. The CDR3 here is CASSSSGGRAGELFF. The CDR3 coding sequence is TGTGCCAGCAGTTCAAGCGGGGGGAGAGCCGGGGAGCTGTTTTTT.

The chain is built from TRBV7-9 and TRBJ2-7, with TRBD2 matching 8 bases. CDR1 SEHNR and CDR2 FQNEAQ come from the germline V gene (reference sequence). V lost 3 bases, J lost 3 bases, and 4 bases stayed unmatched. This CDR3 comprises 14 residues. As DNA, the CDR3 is TGTGCCAGCAGCTTTCGGAGCGGGAGCTACGAGCAGTACTTC. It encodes CASSFRSGSYEQYF.

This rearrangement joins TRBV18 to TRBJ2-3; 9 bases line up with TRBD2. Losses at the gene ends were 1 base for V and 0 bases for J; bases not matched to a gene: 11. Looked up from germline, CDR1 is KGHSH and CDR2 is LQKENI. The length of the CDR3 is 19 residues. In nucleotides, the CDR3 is TGTGCCAGCTCACCACTGGGAGCGGGGGGCCGAACGAGCACAGATACGCAGTATTTT. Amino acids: CASSPLGAGGRTSTDTQYF.

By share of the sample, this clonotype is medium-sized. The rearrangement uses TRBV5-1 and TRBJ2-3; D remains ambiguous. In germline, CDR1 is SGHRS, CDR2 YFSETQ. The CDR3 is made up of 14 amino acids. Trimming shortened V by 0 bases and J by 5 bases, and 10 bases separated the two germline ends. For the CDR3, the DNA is TGCGCCAGCAGCTTGGACGTGGGTAGAGATACGCAGTATTTT. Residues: CASSLDVGRDTQYF.

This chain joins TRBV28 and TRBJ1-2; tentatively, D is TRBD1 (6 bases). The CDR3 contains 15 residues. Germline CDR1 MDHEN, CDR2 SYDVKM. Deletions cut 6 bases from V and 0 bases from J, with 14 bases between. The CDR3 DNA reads TGTGCCAGCAGGTCAAACAGGGACTCTAACTATGGCTACACCTTC. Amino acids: CASRSNRDSNYGYTF.

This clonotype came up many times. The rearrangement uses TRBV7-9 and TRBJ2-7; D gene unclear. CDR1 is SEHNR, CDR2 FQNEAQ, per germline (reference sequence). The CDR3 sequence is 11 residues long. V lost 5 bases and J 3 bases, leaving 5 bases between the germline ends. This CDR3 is CASSPNYEQYF. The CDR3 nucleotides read TGTGCCAGCAGCCCGAACTACGAGCAGTACTTC.